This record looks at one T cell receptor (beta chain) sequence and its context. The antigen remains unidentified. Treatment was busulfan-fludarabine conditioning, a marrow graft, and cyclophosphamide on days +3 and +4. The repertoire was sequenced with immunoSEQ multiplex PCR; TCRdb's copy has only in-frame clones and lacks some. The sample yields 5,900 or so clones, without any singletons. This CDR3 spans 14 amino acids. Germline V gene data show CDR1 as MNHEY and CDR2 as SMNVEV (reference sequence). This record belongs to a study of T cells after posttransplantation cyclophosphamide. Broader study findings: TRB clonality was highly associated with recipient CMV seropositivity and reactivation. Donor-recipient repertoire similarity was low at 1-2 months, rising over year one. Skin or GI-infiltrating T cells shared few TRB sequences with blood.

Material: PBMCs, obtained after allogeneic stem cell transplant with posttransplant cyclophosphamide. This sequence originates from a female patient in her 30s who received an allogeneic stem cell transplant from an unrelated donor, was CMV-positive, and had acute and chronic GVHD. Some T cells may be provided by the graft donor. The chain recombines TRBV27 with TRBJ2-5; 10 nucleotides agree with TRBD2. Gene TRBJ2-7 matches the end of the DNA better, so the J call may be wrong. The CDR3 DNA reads TGTGCCAGCAGCCCTACTCTAGCGGGAGTCGAGCAGTACTTC. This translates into CASSPTLAGVEQYF.